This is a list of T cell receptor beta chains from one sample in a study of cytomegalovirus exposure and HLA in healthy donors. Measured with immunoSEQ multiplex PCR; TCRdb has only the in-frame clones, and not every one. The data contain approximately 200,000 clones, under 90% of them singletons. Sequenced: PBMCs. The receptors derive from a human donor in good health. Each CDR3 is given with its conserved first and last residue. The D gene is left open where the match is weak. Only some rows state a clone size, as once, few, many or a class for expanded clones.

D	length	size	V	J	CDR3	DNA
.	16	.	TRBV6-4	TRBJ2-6	CASSGTPSSGANVLTF	TGTGCCAGTTCCGGGACTCCAAGCTCTGGGGCCAACGTCCTGACTTTC
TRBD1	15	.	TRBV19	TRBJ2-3	CASSSDRVGGDTQYF	TGTGCCAGTAGTTCAGACAGGGTAGGTGGAGATACGCAGTATTTT
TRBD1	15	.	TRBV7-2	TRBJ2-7	CASSLGSGTVYEQYF	TGTGCCAGCAGCTTAGGATCCGGGACAGTCTACGAGCAGTACTTC
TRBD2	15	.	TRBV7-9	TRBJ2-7	CASSEGRLADGEQYF	TGTGCCAGCAGCGAGGGTAGACTAGCGGATGGCGAGCAGTACTTC
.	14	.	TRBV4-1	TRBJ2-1	CASSQDRGYNEQFF	TGCGCCAGCAGCCAAGATCGGGGGTATAATGAGCAGTTCTTC
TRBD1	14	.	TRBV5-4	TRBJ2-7	CASSLAGGFDEQYF	TGTGCCAGCAGCTTGGCAGGGGGCTTTGACGAGCAGTACTTC
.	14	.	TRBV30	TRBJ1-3	CAWSYQSSGNTIYF	TGTGCCTGGAGCTACCAATCCTCTGGAAACACCATATATTTT
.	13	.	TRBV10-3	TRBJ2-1	CAIMEATYNEQFF	TGTGCCATCATGGAGGCTACATACAATGAGCAGTTCTTC
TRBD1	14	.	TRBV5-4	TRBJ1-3	CASSLEQGRNTIYF	TGTGCCAGCAGCTTGGAACAGGGGCGGAACACCATATATTTT
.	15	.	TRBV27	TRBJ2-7	CASSLSGVGSYEQYF	TGTGCCAGCAGTTTATCAGGGGTTGGATCCTACGAGCAGTACTTC
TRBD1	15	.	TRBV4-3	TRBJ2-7	CASSHSGTGEYEQYF	TGCGCCAGCAGCCATTCCGGGACAGGGGAATACGAGCAGTACTTC
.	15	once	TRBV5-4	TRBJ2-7	CASSRGGAGTNEQYF	TGTGCCAGCAGCCGAGGCGGGGCAGGGACCAACGAGCAGTACTTC
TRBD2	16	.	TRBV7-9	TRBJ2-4	CSSSSRTSNAKNIQYF	TGTTCCAGCAGCTCGAGGACTAGCAACGCCAAAAACATTCAGTACTTC
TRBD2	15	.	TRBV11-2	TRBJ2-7	CASSATSGRVREQYF	TGTGCCAGCAGCGCAACTAGCGGGAGAGTTCGAGAGCAGTACTTC
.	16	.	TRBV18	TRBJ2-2	CASSPSAGANTGELFF	TGTGCCAGCTCACCATCCGCCGGGGCGAACACCGGGGAGCTGTTTTTT
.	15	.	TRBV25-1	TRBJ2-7	CASSEFANSGYEQYF	TGTGCCAGCAGTGAATTCGCGAACAGCGGCTACGAGCAGTACTTC
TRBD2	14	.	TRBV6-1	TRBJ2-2	CASSGLVATGELFF	TGTGCCAGCAGCGGACTAGTTGCCACCGGGGAGCTGTTTTTT
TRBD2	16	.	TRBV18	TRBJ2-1	CASSPAPGLGNNEQFF	TGTGCCAGCTCACCAGCGCCGGGACTAGGCAACAATGAGCAGTTCTTC
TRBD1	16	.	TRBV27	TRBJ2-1	CASSLLGTGWVDEQFF	TGTGCCAGCAGTTTACTTGGGACAGGGTGGGTGGATGAGCAGTTCTTC
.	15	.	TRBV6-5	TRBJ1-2	CASSYSRAGTYGYTF	TGTGCCAGCAGTTACTCGAGGGCAGGGACTTATGGCTACACCTTC
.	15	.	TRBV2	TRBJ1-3	CASSEFGVSGNTIYF	TGTGCCAGCAGTGAATTCGGGGTCTCTGGAAACACCATATATTTT
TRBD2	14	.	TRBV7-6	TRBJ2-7	CASSITSGDYEQYF	TGTGCCAGCAGCATAACTAGCGGGGACTACGAGCAGTACTTC
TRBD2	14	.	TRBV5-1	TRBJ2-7	CASSLTSEPDEQYF	TGCGCCAGCAGTTTGACTAGCGAGCCCGACGAGCAGTACTTC
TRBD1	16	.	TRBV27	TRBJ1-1	CASSLRPGTGGTEAFF	TGTGCCAGCAGTTTACGACCCGGGACAGGGGGCACTGAAGCTTTCTTT
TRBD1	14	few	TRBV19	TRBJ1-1	CASSLGQWNTEAFF	TGTGCCAGTAGTTTGGGACAGTGGAACACTGAAGCTTTCTTT
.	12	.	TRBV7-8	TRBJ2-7	CASTGSSYEQYF	TGTGCCAGCACTGGGAGCTCCTACGAGCAGTACTTC
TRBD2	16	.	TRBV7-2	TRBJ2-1	CASSLASLAGVYEQFF	TGTGCCAGCAGCTTAGCAAGCCTAGCGGGAGTATACGAGCAGTTCTTC
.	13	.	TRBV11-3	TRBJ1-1	CASSYPGAAEAFF	TGTGCCAGCAGCTACCCAGGGGCCGCTGAAGCTTTCTTT
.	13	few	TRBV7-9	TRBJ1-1	CASSGGANTEAFF	TGTGCCAGCAGCGGTGGGGCGAACACTGAAGCTTTCTTT
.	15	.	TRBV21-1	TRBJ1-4	CASSKDNRSNEKLFF	TGTGCCAGCAGCAAAGATAACAGATCTAATGAAAAACTGTTTTTT